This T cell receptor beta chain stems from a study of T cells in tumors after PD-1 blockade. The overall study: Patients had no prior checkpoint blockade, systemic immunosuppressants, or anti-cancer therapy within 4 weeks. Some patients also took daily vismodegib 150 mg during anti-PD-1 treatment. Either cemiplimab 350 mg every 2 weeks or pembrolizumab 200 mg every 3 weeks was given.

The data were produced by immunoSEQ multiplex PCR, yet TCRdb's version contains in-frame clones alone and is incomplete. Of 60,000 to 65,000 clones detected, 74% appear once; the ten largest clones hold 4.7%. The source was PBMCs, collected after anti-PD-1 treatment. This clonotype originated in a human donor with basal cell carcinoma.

The CDR3 DNA follows: TGTGCCACCAGCCTGGAAGAGACCCAGTACTTC. Its translation is CATSLEETQYF. V is TRBV24-1 and J is TRBJ2-5, with unresolved D. Germline lookup yields CDR1 KGHDR and CDR2 SFDVKD. CDR3 length equals 11 residues. V was cut by 7 bases and J by 3 bases, with 5 bases left in between.